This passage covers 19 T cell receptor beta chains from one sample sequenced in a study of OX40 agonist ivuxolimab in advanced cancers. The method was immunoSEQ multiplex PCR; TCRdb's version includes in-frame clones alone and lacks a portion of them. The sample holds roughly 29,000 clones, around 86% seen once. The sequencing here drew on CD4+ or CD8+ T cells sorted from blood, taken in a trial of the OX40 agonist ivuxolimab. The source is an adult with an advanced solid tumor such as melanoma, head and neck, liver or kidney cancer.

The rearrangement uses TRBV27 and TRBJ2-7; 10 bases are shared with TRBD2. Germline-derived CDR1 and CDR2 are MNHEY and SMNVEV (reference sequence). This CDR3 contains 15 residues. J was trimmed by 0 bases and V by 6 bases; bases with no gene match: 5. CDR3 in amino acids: CASSLSGGRSYEQYF. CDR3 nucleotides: TGTGCCAGCAGCCTTAGCGGGGGGCGCTCCTACGAGCAGTACTTC.

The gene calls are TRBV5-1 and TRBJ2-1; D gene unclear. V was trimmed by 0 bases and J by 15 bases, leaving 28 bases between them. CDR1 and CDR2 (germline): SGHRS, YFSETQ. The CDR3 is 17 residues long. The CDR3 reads CASSLGLGSQNPYKGFF. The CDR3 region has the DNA TGCGCCAGCAGCTTGGGGTTGGGCAGCCAAAACCCGTATAAGGGGTTCTTC.

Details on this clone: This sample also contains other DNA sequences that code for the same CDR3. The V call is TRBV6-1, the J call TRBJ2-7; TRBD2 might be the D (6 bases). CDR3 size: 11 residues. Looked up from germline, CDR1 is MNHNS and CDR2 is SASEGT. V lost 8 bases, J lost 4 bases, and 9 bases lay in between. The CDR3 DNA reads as TGTGCCAGCCGGGCGGGGTACGAGCAGTACTTC. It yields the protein CASRAGYEQYF.

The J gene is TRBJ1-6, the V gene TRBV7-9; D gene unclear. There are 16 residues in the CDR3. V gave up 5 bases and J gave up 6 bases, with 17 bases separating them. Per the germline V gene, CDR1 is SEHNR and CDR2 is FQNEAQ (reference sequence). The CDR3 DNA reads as TGTGCCAGCAGCCAACCCACACTCGGACTTAATTCACCCCTCCACTTT. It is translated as CASSQPTLGLNSPLHF.

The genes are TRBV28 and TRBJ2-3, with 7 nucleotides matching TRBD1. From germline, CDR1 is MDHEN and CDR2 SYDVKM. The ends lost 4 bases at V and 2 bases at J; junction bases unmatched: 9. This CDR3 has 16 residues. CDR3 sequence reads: CASSSQGDRDTDTQYF. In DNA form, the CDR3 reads TGTGCCAGCAGTTCCCAAGGGGACAGAGACACAGATACGCAGTATTTT.

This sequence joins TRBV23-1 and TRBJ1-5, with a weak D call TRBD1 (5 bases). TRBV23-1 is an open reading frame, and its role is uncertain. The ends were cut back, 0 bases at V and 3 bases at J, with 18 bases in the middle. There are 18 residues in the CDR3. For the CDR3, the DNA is TGCGCCAGCAGTCAATCTAAGGAGGCGGGACGCGACAATCAGCCCCAGCATTTT. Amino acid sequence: CASSQSKEAGRDNQPQHF.

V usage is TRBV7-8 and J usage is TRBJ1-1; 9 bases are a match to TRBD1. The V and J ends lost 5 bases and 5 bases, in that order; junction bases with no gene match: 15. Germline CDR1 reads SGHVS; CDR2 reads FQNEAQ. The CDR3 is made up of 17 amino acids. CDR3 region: CASSPTATGGLITEAFF. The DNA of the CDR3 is TGTGCCAGCAGCCCGACGGCCACAGGGGGCTTAATTACTGAAGCTTTCTTT.

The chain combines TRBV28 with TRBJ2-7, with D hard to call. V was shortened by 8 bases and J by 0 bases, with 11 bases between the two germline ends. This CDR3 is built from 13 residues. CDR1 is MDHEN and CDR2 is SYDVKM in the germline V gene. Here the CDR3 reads CASRQVNSYEQYF. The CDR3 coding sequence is TGTGCCAGCCGGCAGGTAAACTCCTACGAGCAGTACTTC.

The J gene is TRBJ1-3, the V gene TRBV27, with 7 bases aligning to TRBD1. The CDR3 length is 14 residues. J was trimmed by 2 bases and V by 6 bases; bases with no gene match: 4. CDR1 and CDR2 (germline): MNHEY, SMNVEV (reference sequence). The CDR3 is CASSPDRAGNTIYF. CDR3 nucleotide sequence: TGTGCCAGCAGCCCAGACAGGGCTGGAAACACCATATATTTT.

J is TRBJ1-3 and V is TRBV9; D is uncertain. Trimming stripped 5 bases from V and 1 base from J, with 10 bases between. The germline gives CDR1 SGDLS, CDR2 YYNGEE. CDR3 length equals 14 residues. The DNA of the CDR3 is TGTGCCAGCAGTAACAGCTTATCTGGAAACACCATATATTTT. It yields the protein CASSNSLSGNTIYF. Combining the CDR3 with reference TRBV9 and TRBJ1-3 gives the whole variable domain DSGVTQTPKHLITATGQRVTLRCSPRSGDLSVYWYQQSLDQGLQFLIQYYNGEERAKGNILERFSAQQFPDLHSELNLSSLELGDSALYFCASSNSLSGNTIYFGEGSWLTVV.

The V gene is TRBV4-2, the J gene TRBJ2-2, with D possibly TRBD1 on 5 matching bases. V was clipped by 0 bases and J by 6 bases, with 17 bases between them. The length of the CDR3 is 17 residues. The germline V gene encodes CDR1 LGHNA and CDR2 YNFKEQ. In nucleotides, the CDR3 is TGTGCCAGCAGCCAAGAAGACAGTTCCATTGGGGCCGGGGAGCTGTTTTTT. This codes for CASSQEDSSIGAGELFF.

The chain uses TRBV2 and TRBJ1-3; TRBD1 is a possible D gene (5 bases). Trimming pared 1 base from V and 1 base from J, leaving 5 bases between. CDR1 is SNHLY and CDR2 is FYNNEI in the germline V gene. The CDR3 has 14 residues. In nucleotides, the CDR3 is TGTGCCAGCAGTGAAGGGGGGTCTGGAAACACCATATATTTT. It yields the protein CASSEGGSGNTIYF.

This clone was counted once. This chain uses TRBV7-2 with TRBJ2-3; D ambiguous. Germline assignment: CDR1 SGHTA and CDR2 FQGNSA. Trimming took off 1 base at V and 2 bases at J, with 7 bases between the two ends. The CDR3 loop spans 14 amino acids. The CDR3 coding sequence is TGTGCCAGCAGCTTAGATACATCCACAGATACGCAGTATTTT. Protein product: CASSLDTSTDTQYF. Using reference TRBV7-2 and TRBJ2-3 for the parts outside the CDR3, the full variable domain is GAGVSQSPSNKVTEKGKDVELRCDPISGHTALYWYRQSLGQGLEFLIYFQGNSAPDKSGLPSDRFSAERTGGSVSTLTIQRTQQEDSAVYLCASSLDTSTDTQYFGPGTRLTVL.

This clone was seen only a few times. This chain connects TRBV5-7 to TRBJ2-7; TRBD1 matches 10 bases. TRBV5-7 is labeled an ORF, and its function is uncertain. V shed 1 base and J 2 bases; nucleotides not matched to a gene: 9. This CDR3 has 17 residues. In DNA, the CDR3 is TGTGCCAGCAGCTTGAAAGCGGGACAGGGGCCGCCCTACGAGCAGTACTTC. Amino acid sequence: CASSLKAGQGPPYEQYF.

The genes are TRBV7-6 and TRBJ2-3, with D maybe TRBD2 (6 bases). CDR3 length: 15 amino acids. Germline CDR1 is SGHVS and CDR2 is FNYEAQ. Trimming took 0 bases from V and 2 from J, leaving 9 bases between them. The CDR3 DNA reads TGTGCCAGCAGCTTAGCGAGGAGGGACACAGATACGCAGTATTTT. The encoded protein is CASSLARRDTDTQYF.

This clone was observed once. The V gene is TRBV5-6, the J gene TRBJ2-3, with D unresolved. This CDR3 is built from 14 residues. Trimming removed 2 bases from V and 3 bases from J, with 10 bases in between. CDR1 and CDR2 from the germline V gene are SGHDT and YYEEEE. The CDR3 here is CASSFVAVTDTQYF. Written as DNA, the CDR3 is TGTGCCAGCAGCTTTGTAGCTGTGACAGATACGCAGTATTTT.

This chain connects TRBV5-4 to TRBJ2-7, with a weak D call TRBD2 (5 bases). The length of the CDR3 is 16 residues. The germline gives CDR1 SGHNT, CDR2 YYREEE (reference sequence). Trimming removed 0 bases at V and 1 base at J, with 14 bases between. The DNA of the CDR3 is TGTGCCAGCAGCTTGGTTGGAACGCGGGCTTCCTACGAGCAGTACTTC. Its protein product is CASSLVGTRASYEQYF.

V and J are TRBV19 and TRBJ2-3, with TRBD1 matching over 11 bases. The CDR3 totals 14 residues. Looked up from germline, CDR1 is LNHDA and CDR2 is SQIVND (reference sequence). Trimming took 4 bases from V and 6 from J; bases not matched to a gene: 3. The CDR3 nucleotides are TGTGCCAGTAGTACGTGGGACAGGGGGGATACGCAGTATTTT. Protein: CASSTWDRGDTQYF.

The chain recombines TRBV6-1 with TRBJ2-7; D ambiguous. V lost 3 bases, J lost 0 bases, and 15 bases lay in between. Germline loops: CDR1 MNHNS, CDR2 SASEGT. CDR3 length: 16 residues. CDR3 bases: TGTGCCAGCAGTGACGCCGGAGATGGTAGCTCCTACGAGCAGTACTTC. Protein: CASSDAGDGSSYEQYF.